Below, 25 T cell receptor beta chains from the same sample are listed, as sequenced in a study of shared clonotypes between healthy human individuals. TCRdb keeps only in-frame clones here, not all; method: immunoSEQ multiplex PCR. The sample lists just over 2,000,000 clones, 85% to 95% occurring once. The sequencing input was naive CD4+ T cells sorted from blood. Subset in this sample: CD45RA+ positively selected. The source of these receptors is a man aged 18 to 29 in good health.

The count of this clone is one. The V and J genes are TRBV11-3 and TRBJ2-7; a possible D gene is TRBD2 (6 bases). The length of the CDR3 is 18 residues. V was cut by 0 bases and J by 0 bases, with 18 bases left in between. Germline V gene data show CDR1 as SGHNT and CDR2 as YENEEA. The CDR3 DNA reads TGTGCCAGCAGCTTAGATTTGCCGGGGGTTCGGGTCTCCTACGAGCAGTACTTC. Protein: CASSLDLPGVRVSYEQYF.

The DNA of the CDR3 is TGTGCCAGCAGCCCCCGGACTGGATTTGATTCACCCCTCCACTTT. Protein sequence: CASSPRTGFDSPLHF. J is TRBJ1-6 and V is TRBV6-6; D gene ambiguous. The CDR3 is 15 residues long. The V gene lost 6 bases and the J gene lost 8 bases, with 17 bases spanning the gap. Germline CDR1 and CDR2: MNHNY and SVGAGI (reference sequence).

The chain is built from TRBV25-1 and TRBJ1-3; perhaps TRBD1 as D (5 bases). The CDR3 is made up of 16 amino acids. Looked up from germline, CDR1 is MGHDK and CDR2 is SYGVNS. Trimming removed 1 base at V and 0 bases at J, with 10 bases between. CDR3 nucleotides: TGTGCCAGCAGTGAATGGGACTCATCCTCTGGAAACACCATATATTTT. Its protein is CASSEWDSSSGNTIYF. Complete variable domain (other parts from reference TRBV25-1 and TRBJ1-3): EADIYQTPRYLVIGTGKKITLECSQTMGHDKMYWYQQDPGMELHLIHYSYGVNSTEKGDLSSESTVSRIRTEHFPLTLESARPSHTSQYLCASSEWDSSSGNTIYFGEGSWLTVV.

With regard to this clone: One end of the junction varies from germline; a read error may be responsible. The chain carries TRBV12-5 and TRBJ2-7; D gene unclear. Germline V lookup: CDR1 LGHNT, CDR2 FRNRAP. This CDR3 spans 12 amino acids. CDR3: CASGLVQIDTVF. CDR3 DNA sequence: TGTGCTAGTGGTTTGGTACAAATTGACACGGTTTTC.

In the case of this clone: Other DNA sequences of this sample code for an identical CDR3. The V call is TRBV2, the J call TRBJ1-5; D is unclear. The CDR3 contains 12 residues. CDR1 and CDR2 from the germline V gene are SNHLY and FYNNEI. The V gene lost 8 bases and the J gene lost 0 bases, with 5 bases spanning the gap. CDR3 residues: CASRYSNQPQHF. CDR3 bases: TGTGCCAGCCGTTATAGCAATCAGCCCCAGCATTTT.

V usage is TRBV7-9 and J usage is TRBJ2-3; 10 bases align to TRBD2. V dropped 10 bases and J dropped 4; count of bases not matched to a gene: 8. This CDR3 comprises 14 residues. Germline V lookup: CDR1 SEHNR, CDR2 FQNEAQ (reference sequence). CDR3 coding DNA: TGTGCCACCGGGATTAGCGGGGGGCCAGATACGCAGTATTTT. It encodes CATGISGGPDTQYF.

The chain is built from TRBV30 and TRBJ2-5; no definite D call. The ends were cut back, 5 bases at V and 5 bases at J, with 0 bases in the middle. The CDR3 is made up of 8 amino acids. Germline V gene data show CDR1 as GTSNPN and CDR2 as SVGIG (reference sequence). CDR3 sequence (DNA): TGTGCCTGGGAGACCCAGTACTTC. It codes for CAWETQYF.

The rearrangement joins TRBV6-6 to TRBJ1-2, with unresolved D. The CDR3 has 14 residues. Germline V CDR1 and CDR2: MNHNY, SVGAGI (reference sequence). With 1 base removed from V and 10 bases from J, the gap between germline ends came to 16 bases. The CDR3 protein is CASSYLGSRFDYTF. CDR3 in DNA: TGTGCCAGCAGTTACTTGGGCAGCCGTTTCGACTACACCTTC.

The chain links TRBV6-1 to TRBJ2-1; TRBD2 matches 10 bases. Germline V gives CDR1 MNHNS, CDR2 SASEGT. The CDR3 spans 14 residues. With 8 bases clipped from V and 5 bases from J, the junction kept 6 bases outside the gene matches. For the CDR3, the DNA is TGTGCCAGCCTGGGGGGGACTAGCGACAATGAGCAGTTCTTC. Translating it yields CASLGGTSDNEQFF.

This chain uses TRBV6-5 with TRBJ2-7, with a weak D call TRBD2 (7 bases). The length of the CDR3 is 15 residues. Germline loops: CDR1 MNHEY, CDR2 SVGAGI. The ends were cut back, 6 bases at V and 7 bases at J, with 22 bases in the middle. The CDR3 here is CASSRILATQGEQYF. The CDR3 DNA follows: TGTGCCAGCAGCCGTATACTAGCGACCCAGGGGGAGCAGTACTTC.

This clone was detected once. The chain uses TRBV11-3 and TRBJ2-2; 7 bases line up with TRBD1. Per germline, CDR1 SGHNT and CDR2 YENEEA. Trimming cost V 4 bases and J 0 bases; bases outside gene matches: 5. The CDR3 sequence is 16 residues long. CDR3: CASSSPGTANTGELFF. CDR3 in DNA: TGTGCCAGCAGCTCGCCCGGGACAGCGAACACCGGGGAGCTGTTTTTT.

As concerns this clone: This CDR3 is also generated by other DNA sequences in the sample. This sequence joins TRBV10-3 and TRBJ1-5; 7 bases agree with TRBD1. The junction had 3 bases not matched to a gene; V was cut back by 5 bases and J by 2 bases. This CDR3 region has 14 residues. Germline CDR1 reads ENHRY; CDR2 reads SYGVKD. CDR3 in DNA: TGTGCCATCAGTAGTACAGGGGGCAATCAGCCCCAGCATTTT. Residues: CAISSTGGNQPQHF.

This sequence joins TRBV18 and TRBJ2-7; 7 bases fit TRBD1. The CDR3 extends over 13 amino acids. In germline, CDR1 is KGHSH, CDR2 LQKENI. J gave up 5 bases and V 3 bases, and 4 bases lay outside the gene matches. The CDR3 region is CASSPTGVHEQYF. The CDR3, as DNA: TGTGCCAGCTCACCTACAGGGGTGCACGAGCAGTACTTC.

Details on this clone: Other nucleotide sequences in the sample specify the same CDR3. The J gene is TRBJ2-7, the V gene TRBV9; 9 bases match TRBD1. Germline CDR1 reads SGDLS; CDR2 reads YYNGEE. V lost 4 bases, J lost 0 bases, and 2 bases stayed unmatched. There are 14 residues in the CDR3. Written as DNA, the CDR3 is TGTGCCAGCAGCTTGGGACAGGGCTCCTACGAGCAGTACTTC. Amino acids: CASSLGQGSYEQYF. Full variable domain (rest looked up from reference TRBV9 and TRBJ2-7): DSGVTQTPKHLITATGQRVTLRCSPRSGDLSVYWYQQSLDQGLQFLIQYYNGEERAKGNILERFSAQQFPDLHSELNLSSLELGDSALYFCASSLGQGSYEQYFGPGTRLTVT.

The CDR3 sequence is CSVGTDGNTIYF. The CDR3 nucleotides read TGCAGCGTTGGGACGGATGGAAACACCATATATTTT. The V gene is TRBV29-1, the J gene TRBJ1-3; D unclear. Germline V gene sequence: CDR1 SQVTM, CDR2 ANQGSEA. The CDR3 sequence is 12 residues long. V gave up 4 bases and J gave up 3 bases, with 7 bases separating them.

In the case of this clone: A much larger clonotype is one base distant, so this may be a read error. CDR3 in amino acids: CASREPGKYSPLHF. CDR3 DNA: TGTGCCAGCAGAGAACCAGGGAAGTACTCACCCCTCCACTTT. This sequence joins TRBV25-1 and TRBJ1-6; tentative D call: TRBD1 (5 bases). Per germline, CDR1 MGHDK and CDR2 SYGVNS. CDR3 length: 14 residues. V lost 6 bases, J lost 10 bases, and 16 bases lay in between.

The CDR3: CASSIGGDRNEAFF. The CDR3 DNA follows: TGTGCCAGTAGTATAGGAGGGGACAGGAATGAAGCTTTCTTT. This rearrangement joins TRBV19 to TRBJ1-1; 8 bases are a match to TRBD1. V gave up 1 base and J gave up 7 bases; unmatched junction bases: 5. The CDR3 extends over 14 amino acids. The germline V gene encodes CDR1 LNHDA and CDR2 SQIVND (reference sequence).

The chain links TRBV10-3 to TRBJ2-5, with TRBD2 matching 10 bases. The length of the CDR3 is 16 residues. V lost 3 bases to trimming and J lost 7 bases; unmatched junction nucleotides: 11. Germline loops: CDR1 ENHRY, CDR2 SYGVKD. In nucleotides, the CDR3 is TGTGCCATCAGTGAAACTAGCGGGAACGTTGTGGGGACCCAGTACTTC. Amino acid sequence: CAISETSGNVVGTQYF.

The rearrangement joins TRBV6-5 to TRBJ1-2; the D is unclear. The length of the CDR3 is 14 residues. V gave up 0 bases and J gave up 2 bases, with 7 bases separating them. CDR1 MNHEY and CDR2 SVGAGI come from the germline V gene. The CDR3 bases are TGTGCCAGCAGTTACTCCGGGGAGAACTATGGCTACACCTTC. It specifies CASSYSGENYGYTF.

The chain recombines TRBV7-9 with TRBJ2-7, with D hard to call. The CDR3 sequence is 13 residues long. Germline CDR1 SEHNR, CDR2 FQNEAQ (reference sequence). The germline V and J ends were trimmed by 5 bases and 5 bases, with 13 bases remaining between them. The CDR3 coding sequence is TGTGCCAGCAGCCAAAGCTCTGGGAACGAGCAGTACTTC. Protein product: CASSQSSGNEQYF.

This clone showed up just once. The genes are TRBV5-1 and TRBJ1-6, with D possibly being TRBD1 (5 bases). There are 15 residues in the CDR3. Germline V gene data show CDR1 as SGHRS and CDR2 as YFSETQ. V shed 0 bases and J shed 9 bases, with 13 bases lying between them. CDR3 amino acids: CASSLEGAKGSPLHF. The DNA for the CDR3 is TGCGCCAGCAGCTTGGAAGGGGCAAAGGGTTCACCCCTCCACTTT.

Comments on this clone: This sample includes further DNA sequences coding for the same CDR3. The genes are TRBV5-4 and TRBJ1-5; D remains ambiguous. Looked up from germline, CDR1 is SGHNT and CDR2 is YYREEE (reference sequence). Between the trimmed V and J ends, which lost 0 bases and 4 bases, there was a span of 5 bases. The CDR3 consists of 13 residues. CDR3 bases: TGTGCCAGCAGCTTGGCGGGAAATCAGCCCCAGCATTTT. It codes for CASSLAGNQPQHF.

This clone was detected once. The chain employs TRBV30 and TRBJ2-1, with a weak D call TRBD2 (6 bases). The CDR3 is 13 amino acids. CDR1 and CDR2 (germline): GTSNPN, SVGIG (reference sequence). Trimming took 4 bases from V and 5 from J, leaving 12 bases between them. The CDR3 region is CAWNAGTNNEQFF. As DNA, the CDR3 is TGTGCCTGGAATGCGGGGACGAACAATGAGCAGTTCTTC.

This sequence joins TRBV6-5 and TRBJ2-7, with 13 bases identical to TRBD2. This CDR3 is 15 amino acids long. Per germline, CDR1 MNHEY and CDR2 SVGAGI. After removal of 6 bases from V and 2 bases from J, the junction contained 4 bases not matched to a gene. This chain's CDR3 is CASRRGTSGAYEQYF. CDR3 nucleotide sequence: TGTGCCAGCAGACGCGGGACTAGCGGGGCCTACGAGCAGTACTTC.

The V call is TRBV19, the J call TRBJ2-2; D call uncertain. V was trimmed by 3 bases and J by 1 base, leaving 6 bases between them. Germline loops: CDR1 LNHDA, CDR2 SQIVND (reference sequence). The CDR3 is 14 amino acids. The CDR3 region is CASSILKNTGELFF. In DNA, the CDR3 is TGTGCCAGTAGTATCCTCAAGAACACCGGGGAGCTGTTTTTT.